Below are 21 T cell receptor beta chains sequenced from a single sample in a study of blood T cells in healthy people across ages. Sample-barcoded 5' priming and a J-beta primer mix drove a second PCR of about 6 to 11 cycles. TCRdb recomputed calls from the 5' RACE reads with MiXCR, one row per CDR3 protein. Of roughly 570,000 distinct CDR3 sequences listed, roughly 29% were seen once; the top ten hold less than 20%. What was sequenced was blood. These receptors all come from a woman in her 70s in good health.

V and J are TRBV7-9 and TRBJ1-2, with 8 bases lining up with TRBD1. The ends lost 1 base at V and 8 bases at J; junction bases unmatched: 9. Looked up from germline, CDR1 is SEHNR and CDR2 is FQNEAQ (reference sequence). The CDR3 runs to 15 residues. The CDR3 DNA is TGTGCCAGCAGCTTAGATCTCGGACAGGGCGGCGGCTACACCTTC. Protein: CASSLDLGQGGGYTF.

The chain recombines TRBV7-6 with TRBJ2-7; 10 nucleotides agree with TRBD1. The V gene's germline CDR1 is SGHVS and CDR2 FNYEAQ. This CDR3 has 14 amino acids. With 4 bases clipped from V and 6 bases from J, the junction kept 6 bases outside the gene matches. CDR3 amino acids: CASSWTTGGFEQYF. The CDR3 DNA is TGTGCCAGCAGCTGGACGACAGGGGGCTTCGAGCAGTACTTC.

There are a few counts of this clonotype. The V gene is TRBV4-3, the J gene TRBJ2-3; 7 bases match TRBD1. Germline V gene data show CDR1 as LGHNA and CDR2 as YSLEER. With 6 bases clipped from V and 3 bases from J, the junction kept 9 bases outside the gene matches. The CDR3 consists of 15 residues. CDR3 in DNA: TGCGCCAGCAGTCTCGAAGGGGGCAGGACAGATACGCAGTATTTT. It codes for CASSLEGGRTDTQYF.

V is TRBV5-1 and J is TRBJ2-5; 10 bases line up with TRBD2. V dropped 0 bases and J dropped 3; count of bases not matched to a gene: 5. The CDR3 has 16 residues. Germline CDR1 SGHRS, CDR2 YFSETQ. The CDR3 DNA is TGCGCCAGCAGCTTGGATCCAGCGGGGGGGAAAGAGACCCAGTACTTC. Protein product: CASSLDPAGGKETQYF.

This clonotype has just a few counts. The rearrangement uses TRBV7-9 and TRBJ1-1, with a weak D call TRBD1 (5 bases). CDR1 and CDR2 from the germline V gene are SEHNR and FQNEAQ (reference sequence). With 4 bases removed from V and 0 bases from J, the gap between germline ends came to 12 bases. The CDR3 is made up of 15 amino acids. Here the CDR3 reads CASSSHQGVNTEAFF. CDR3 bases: TGTGCCAGCAGCTCCCATCAGGGTGTGAACACTGAAGCTTTCTTT.

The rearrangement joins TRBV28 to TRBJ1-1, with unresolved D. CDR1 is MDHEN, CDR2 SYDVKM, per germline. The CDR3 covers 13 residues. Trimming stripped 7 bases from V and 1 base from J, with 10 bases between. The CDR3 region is CASISPGNTEAFF. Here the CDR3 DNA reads TGTGCCAGCATTAGTCCGGGGAACACTGAAGCTTTCTTT.

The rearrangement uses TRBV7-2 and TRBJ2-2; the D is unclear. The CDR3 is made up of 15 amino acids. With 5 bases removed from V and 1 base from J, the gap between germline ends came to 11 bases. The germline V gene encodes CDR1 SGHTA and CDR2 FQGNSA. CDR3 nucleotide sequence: TGTGCCAGCAGCCCCCGGTGGCAGAACACCGGGGAGCTGTTTTTT. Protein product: CASSPRWQNTGELFF.

The CDR3 reads CASSPFAGNQETQYF. The CDR3 DNA reads TGTGCCAGCAGCCCTTTTGCGGGAAACCAAGAGACCCAGTACTTC. V is TRBV11-3 and J is TRBJ2-5; tentatively, D is TRBD2 (6 bases). Trimming removed 5 bases from V and 0 bases from J, with 13 bases in between. Per the germline V gene, CDR1 is SGHNT and CDR2 is YENEEA. The length of the CDR3 is 15 residues.

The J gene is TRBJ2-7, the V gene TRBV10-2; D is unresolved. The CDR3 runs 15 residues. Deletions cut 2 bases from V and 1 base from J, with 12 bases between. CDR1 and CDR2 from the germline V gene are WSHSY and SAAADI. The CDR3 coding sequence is TGCGCCAGCAGTGAGAAGGTGGCAGGATCCTACGAGCAGTACTTC. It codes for CASSEKVAGSYEQYF.

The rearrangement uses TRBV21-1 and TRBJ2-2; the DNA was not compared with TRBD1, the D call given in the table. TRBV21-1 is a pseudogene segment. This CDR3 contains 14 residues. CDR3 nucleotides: TGTGCCAGCACCTACAGGTCGGGCACCGGGGAGCTGTTTTTT. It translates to CASTYRSGTGELFF.

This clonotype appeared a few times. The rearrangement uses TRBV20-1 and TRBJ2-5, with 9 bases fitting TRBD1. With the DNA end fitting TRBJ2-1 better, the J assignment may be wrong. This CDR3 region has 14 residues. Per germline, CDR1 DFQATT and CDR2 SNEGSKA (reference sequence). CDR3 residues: CSARGTGGPNEQFF. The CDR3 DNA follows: TGCAGTGCTCGGGGTACAGGGGGCCCGAATGAGCAGTTCTTC.

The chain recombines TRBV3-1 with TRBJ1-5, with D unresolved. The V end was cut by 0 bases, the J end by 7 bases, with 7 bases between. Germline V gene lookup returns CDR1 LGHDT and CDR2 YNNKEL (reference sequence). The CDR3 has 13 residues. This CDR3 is CASSQDSLQPQHF. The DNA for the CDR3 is TGTGCCAGCAGCCAAGATTCCTTACAGCCCCAGCATTTT.

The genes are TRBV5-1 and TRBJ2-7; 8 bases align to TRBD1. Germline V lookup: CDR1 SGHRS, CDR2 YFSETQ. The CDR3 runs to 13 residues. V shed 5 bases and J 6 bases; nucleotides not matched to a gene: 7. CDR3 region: CASSLGQGAEQYF. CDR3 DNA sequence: TGCGCCAGCAGTCTAGGACAGGGCGCCGAGCAGTACTTC.

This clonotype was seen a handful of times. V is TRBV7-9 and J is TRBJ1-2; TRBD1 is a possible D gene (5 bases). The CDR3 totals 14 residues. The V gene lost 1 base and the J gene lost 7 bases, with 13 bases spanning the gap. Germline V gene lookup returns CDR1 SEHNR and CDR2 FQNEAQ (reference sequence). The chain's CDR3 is CASSLEGFLPGYTF. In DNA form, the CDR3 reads TGTGCCAGCAGCTTAGAGGGGTTCCTGCCTGGCTACACCTTC. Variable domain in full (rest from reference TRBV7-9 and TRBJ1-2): DTGVSQNPRHKITKRGQNVTFRCDPISEHNRLYWYRQTLGQGPEFLTYFQNEAQLEKSRLLSDRFSAERPKGSFSTLEIQRTEQGDSAMYLCASSLEGFLPGYTFGSGTRLTVV.

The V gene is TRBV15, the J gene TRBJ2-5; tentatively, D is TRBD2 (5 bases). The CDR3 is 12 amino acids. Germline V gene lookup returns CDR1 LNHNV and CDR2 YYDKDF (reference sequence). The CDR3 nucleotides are TGTGCAGCGGCCGGGTCGGATAGAACCCAGTACTTC. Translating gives CAAAGSDRTQYF.

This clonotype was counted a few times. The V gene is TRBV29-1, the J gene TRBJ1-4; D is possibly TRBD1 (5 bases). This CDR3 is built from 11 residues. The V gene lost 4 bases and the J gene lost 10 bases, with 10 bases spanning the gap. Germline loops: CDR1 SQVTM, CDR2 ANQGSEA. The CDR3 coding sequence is TGCAGCGTTGTCAGGGACGGAAAACTGTTTTTT. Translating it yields CSVVRDGKLFF.

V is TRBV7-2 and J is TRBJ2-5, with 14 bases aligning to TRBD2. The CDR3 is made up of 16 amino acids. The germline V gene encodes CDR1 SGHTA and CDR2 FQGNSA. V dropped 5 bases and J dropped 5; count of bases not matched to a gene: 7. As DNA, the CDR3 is TGTGCCAGCAGCCGACAGACTAGCGGGGGGGCGGAGACCCAGTACTTC. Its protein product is CASSRQTSGGAETQYF.

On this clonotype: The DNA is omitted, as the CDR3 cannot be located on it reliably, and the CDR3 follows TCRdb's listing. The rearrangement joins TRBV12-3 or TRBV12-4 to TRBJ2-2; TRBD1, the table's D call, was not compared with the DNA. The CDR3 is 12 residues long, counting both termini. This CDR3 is CASSSGQAGLFF.

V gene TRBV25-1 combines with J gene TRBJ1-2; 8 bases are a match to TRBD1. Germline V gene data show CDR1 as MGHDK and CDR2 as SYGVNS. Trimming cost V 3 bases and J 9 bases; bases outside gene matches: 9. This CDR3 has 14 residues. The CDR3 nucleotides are TGTGCCAGCAGTGATCGGGCAGGGGGCTCCAGCTACACCTTC. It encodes CASSDRAGGSSYTF.

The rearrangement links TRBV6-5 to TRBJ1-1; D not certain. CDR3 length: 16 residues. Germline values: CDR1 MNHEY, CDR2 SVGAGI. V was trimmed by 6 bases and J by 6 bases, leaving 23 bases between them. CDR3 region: CASRRDFRVQGPEAFF. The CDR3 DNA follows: TGTGCCAGCAGGAGGGATTTTCGGGTTCAAGGCCCTGAAGCTTTCTTT.

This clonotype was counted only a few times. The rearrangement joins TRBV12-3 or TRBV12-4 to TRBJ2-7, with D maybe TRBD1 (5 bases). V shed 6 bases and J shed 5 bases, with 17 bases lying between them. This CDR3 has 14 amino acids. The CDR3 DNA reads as TGTGCCAGCAGCTCGATGGCAGGGTTGGACGAGCAGTACTTC. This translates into CASSSMAGLDEQYF.